This TCR beta chain was sequenced for a study of T cells in Graves' hyperthyroidism and ophthalmopathy. Authors of the study amplified TCR beta CDR3 regions from RNA transcripts. When the TCR CDR3 underwent first-round RT-PCR, the HTBI primer set was used. TCRdb re-called the multiplex PCR reads with MiXCR, one entry per CDR3 protein. Of roughly 380,000 distinct CDR3 sequences listed, approximately 14% are singletons. Sequencing was carried out using blood. This receptor was taken from a woman aged 55 to 70 with Graves' hyperthyroidism.

CDR3 residues: CASRKQDAGELFF. As DNA, the CDR3 is TGTGCCAGCAGGAAACAGGACGCCGGGGAGCTGTTTTTT. The chain is built from TRBV11-3 and TRBJ2-2; perhaps TRBD1 as D (5 bases). The CDR3 covers 13 residues. The germline CDR1 and CDR2 sequences are SGHNT and YENEEA. V lost 6 bases and J lost 6, with 11 bases in between.